This T cell receptor (beta chain) emerged from a study of T cell changes during pregnancy in multiple sclerosis. Here immunoSEQ multiplex PCR was the method, and the copy in TCRdb shows in-frame clones only, minus some. The repertoire consists of 65,000 to 85,000 clones, with around 90% occurring once and the leading ten covering 0.29%. V lost 5 bases and J lost 9; bases outside the gene matches: 10. The germline V gene encodes CDR1 MDHEN and CDR2 SYDVKM. The CDR3 is 13 residues long. The sequence was collected from a female donor with multiple sclerosis, enrolled in a pregnancy study. Sequenced material: CD4+ T cells from peripheral blood mononuclear cells, taken after pregnancy. V is TRBV28 and J is TRBJ2-7, with 7 nucleotides matching TRBD2. CDR3 protein: CASSPTSVGLQYF. CDR3 DNA sequence: TGTGCCAGCAGTCCCACTAGCGTAGGGTTGCAGTACTTC.